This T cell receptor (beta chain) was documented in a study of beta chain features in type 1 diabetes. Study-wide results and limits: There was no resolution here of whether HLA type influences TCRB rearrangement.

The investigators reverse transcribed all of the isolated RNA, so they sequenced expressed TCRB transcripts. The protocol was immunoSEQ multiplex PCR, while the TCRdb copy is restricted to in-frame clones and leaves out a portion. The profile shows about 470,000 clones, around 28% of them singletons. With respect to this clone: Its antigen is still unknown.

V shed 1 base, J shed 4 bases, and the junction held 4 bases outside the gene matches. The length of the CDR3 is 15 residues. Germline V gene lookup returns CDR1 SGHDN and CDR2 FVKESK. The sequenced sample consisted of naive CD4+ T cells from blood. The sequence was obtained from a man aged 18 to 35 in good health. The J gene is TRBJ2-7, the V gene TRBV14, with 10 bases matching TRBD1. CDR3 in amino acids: CASSQGQGARYEQYF. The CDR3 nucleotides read TGTGCCAGCAGCCAAGGACAGGGGGCGAGGTACGAGCAGTACTTC.